This TCR beta chain stems from a study of regulatory T cells in long-lasting Graves disease. This CDR3 has 15 residues. Per the germline V gene, CDR1 is MRHNA and CDR2 is SNTAGT. With 5 bases clipped from V and 4 bases from J, the junction kept 8 bases outside the gene matches. This clonotype has more than one count but fewer than ten. Time point of the sample: newly diagnosed GD, antithyroid drugs for less than 3 months. There was RNA extracted from PBMCs, and the TCR library was made from it. The TCR beta library used iRepertoire HTBI primers with Arm-PCR amplification of CDR3. TCRdb re-derived calls from the multiplex PCR reads in MiXCR, one entry per CDR3 protein. In the table there are some 400,000 distinct CDR3 sequences, 15% of which are singletons. This same sample was also part of a study on T cells in Graves' hyperthyroidism and ophthalmopathy. This second report adds: Blood samples included most of the expanded thyroid clonotypes exceeding 0.001.

This receptor was obtained from a woman aged 25 to 45 with Graves disease. The sample here was peripheral blood mononuclear cells (PBMCs), taken at new diagnosis, from a patient treated with antithyroid drugs. The rearrangement uses TRBV6-4 and TRBJ2-3, with 8 positions matching TRBD2. The CDR3 bases are TGTGCCAGCAGTTCCACTAGCGGCCACCCAGATACGCAGTATTTT. Translated: CASSSTSGHPDTQYF.